This entry lists 10 T cell receptor beta chains sequenced from one sample in a study of T cell repertoires in cytomegalovirus infection. TCRdb reprocessed the reads via MiXCR and lists one record per CDR3 protein. The repertoire holds under 850,000 distinct CDR3 sequences, with under 40% as singletons. The sequenced sample consisted of PBMCs. The receptors were sampled from a human donor in good health (CMV status not recorded). Some clones in this sample may be carry-over from other donors' samples.

The chain combines TRBV2 with TRBJ2-7; D is perhaps TRBD2 (6 bases). Germline V gene lookup returns CDR1 SNHLY and CDR2 FYNNEI. The CDR3 runs 13 residues. V shed 1 base and J shed 7 bases, with 11 bases lying between them. The CDR3 loop is CASSEERVGEQYF. CDR3 DNA: TGTGCCAGCAGTGAAGAGCGGGTGGGTGAGCAGTACTTC. The full variable domain, its missing parts supplied by reference TRBV2 and TRBJ2-7, is EPEVTQTPSHQVTQMGQEVILRCVPISNHLYFYWYRQILGQKVEFLVSFYNNEISEKSEIFDDQFSVERPDGSNFTLKIRSTKLEDSAMYFCASSEERVGEQYFGPGTRLTVT.

A few counts support this clonotype. The CDR3 sequence: CASSHKDFSTEAFF. Here the CDR3 DNA reads TGTGCCAGTAGCCATAAGGACTTCAGCACTGAAGCTTTCTTT. The V call is TRBV19, the J call TRBJ1-1; no firm D call. V lost 6 bases and J lost 4, with 15 bases in between. Per the germline V gene, CDR1 is LNHDA and CDR2 is SQIVND (reference sequence). The CDR3 extends over 14 amino acids.

In its sample, this clonotype was seen a few times. The chain joins TRBV28 to TRBJ1-2, with D uncertain. Germline V lookup: CDR1 MDHEN, CDR2 SYDVKM. Trimming removed 4 bases from V and 0 bases from J, with 12 bases in between. The CDR3 is made up of 15 amino acids. The DNA of the CDR3 is TGTGCCAGCAGTTCGAGGACGGCCGCTAACTATGGCTACACCTTC. It is translated as CASSSRTAANYGYTF.

To note about this clonotype: The junction and the germline gene differ at one end; a read error may be behind it. The chain joins TRBV7-2 to TRBJ2-4, with 10 positions matching TRBD2. Germline V gives CDR1 SGHTA, CDR2 FQGNSA. This CDR3 is built from 16 residues. In DNA, the CDR3 is TGTGCCAGCAGCTTCGGGTGGACTAGCGGTCTCAACAGTCAGTCCTTC. It translates to CASSFGWTSGLNSQSF.

The rearrangement links TRBV19 to TRBJ2-1, with 9 nucleotides matching TRBD2. The V segment lost 6 bases and the J segment 7 bases; nucleotides outside the gene matches: 7. Germline V CDR1 and CDR2: LNHDA, SQIVND (reference sequence). The CDR3 length is 14 residues. The DNA of the CDR3 is TGTGCCAGTAGGGTCGCGGGGGGGGAGAATGAGCAGTTCTTC. Amino acid sequence: CASRVAGGENEQFF. Filled out from reference TRBV19 and TRBJ2-1, the complete variable domain reads DGGITQSPKYLFRKEGQNVTLSCEQNLNHDAMYWYRQDPGQGLRLIYYSQIVNDFQKGDIAEGYSVSREKKESFPLTVTSAQKNPTAFYLCASRVAGGENEQFFGPGTRLTVL.

V gene TRBV6-6 combines with J gene TRBJ1-6; 8 bases align to TRBD1. This CDR3 spans 19 amino acids. V gave up 0 bases and J gave up 5 bases; unmatched junction bases: 12. Germline V lookup: CDR1 MNHNY, CDR2 SVGAGI (reference sequence). CDR3 sequence reads: CASSYSILGQARNNSPLHF. CDR3 in DNA: TGTGCCAGCAGTTACTCCATTCTGGGACAGGCGCGTAATAATTCACCCCTCCACTTT.

The chain uses TRBV28 and TRBJ1-1, with a possible D match to TRBD1 (5 bases). The CDR3 extends over 13 amino acids. CDR1 MDHEN and CDR2 SYDVKM come from the germline V gene. Trimming stripped 4 bases from V and 6 bases from J, with 12 bases between. DNA for the CDR3: TGTGCCAGCAGTTCAGGGTTCCCGCCTGAAGCTTTCTTT. Its protein product is CASSSGFPPEAFF.

This clonotype was counted many times. This chain links TRBV12-3 or TRBV12-4 with TRBJ1-3; TRBD1 agrees at 8 bases. V shed 7 bases, J shed 4 bases, and the junction held 12 bases outside the gene matches. CDR3 length: 16 amino acids. CDR3 sequence: CASTPPQGARGNTIYF. The CDR3 bases are TGTGCCAGCACCCCCCCCCAGGGGGCACGAGGAAACACCATATATTTT.

The table lists this clonotype with a few counts. The chain employs TRBV7-2 and TRBJ2-7, with 8 positions matching TRBD2. The V gene end was trimmed by 2 bases and the J gene end by 2 bases; junction bases not matched to a gene: 20. The CDR3 contains 20 residues. The germline CDR1 and CDR2 sequences are SGHTA and FQGNSA. The CDR3 here is CASSLRAGPVAGTGAYEQYF. In DNA, the CDR3 is TGTGCCAGCAGCTTAAGGGCTGGTCCGGTAGCGGGGACCGGGGCCTACGAGCAGTACTTC.

This clonotype occurred a few times. The J gene is TRBJ1-4, the V gene TRBV7-9; D remains unclear. The CDR3 spans 14 residues. The V end lost 2 bases, the J end lost 8 bases, and 12 bases lay between the germline ends. CDR1 is SEHNR, CDR2 FQNEAQ, per germline (reference sequence). The CDR3 DNA sequence: TGTGCCAGCAGCTTACACGACGGTTTGGAAAAACTGTTTTTT. Its translation: CASSLHDGLEKLFF.